Listed below are T cell receptor beta chains from one sample, sequenced in a study of blood T cell repertoires in COVID-19. Profiled with immunoSEQ multiplex PCR; TCRdb holds only in-frame clones, not every one. The table lists roughly 190,000 clones, around 91% of them singletons. Sequences were obtained from PBMCs or T cells enriched from blood (not recorded which). These receptors originate from a young woman who had recovered from COVID-19. Both conserved end residues are part of each CDR3. Each record gives: V gene, clone size, D gene, J gene, CDR3 DNA, CDR3 protein. D genes are given only for firm matches. Part of the rows lack a size; the others show once, few, many or a class for expanded clones.

V gene: TRBV6-1; clone size: NA; D gene: TRBD2; J gene: TRBJ2-5; CDR3 DNA: TGTGCCAGCAGTAAAGGGGGCCCTAGCGGGGTAAAGGGGGAGACCCAGTACTTC; CDR3 protein: CASSKGGPSGVKGETQYF
V gene: TRBV7-2; clone size: NA; D gene: TRBD2; J gene: TRBJ2-2; CDR3 DNA: TGTGCCAGCAGCTTAGCGATCCTAGCGGGAGAGAACACCGGGGAGCTGTTTTTT; CDR3 protein: CASSLAILAGENTGELFF
V gene: TRBV29-1; clone size: NA; D gene: NA; J gene: TRBJ2-7; CDR3 DNA: TGCAGCGTTGAACTTATCGGGGGGCCCTACGAGCAGTACTTC; CDR3 protein: CSVELIGGPYEQYF
V gene: TRBV5-1; clone size: NA; D gene: TRBD2; J gene: TRBJ2-1; CDR3 DNA: TGCGCCAGCAGCCCGGGACTAGTCTCCTACAATGAGCAGTTCTTC; CDR3 protein: CASSPGLVSYNEQFF
V gene: TRBV5-5; clone size: NA; D gene: TRBD2; J gene: TRBJ2-3; CDR3 DNA: TGTGCCAGCAGTTTCCGACTAGCGGGGGGTTTCGCAGATACGCAGTATTTT; CDR3 protein: CASSFRLAGGFADTQYF
V gene: TRBV6-5; clone size: NA; D gene: NA; J gene: TRBJ1-2; CDR3 DNA: TGTGCCAGCAAAGGGGTGGCTAACTATGGCTACACCTTC; CDR3 protein: CASKGVANYGYTF
V gene: TRBV2; clone size: NA; D gene: TRBD2; J gene: TRBJ2-7; CDR3 DNA: TGTGCCAGCAGCGGTAGCGGGAGAAGGATCTACGAGCAGTACTTC; CDR3 protein: CASSGSGRRIYEQYF
V gene: TRBV15; clone size: NA; D gene: NA; J gene: TRBJ2-7; CDR3 DNA: TGTGCCACCAGCAGAGGACGGACGGGGACCTACGAGCAGTACTTC; CDR3 protein: CATSRGRTGTYEQYF
V gene: TRBV11-2; clone size: once; D gene: NA; J gene: TRBJ2-7; CDR3 DNA: TGTGCCAGCAACCCTAGGAGTAAGCTCGAGCAGTACTTC; CDR3 protein: CASNPRSKLEQYF
V gene: TRBV7-3; clone size: NA; D gene: TRBD2; J gene: TRBJ2-1; CDR3 DNA: TGTGCCAGCAGCTTCGGACTAGCCTACAATGAGCAGTTCTTC; CDR3 protein: CASSFGLAYNEQFF
V gene: TRBV5-4; clone size: once; D gene: TRBD2; J gene: TRBJ2-7; CDR3 DNA: TGTGCCAGCAGCTTGCGTACTAGCGGCGCCTACGAGCAGTACTTC; CDR3 protein: CASSLRTSGAYEQYF
V gene: TRBV19; clone size: NA; D gene: NA; J gene: TRBJ1-5; CDR3 DNA: TGTGCCAGTACCAACACCGGGGTAAAGCCCCAGCATTTT; CDR3 protein: CASTNTGVKPQHF
V gene: TRBV10-1; clone size: NA; D gene: TRBD1; J gene: TRBJ1-6; CDR3 DNA: TGCGCCACTAGAGACAGGGGGCCTCTATGGAATTCACCCCTCCACTTT; CDR3 protein: CATRDRGPLWNSPLHF
V gene: TRBV10-3; clone size: NA; D gene: NA; J gene: TRBJ2-1; CDR3 DNA: TGTGCCATCAAGGAGGCGGAGGGGGCGAAGAAAAGCAATGAGCAGTTCTTC; CDR3 protein: CAIKEAEGAKKSNEQFF
V gene: TRBV7-6; clone size: NA; D gene: TRBD1; J gene: TRBJ1-4; CDR3 DNA: TGTGCCAGCAGCTTAGCGGGGACAGGGGGCGGAAAACTGTTTTTT; CDR3 protein: CASSLAGTGGGKLFF
V gene: TRBV7-6; clone size: NA; D gene: TRBD1; J gene: TRBJ2-1; CDR3 DNA: TGTGCCAGCAGCTTAGTCAGGGGGCAGTCCTACAATGAGCAGTTCTTC; CDR3 protein: CASSLVRGQSYNEQFF
V gene: TRBV11-2; clone size: NA; D gene: NA; J gene: TRBJ2-7; CDR3 DNA: TGTGCCAGCAGCGCCTACAGTTCATACGAGCAGTACTTC; CDR3 protein: CASSAYSSYEQYF
V gene: TRBV5-1; clone size: NA; D gene: TRBD1; J gene: TRBJ1-1; CDR3 DNA: TGCGCCAGCAGCCCTGGGACAGGGGGCACTGAAGCTTTCTTT; CDR3 protein: CASSPGTGGTEAFF
V gene: TRBV3-1/TRBV3-2; clone size: NA; D gene: NA; J gene: TRBJ2-6; CDR3 DNA: TGTGCCAGCAGCCAAGGGCCCCCTGGGGCCAACGTCCTGACTTTC; CDR3 protein: CASSQGPPGANVLTF
V gene: TRBV29-1; clone size: NA; D gene: TRBD2; J gene: TRBJ2-1; CDR3 DNA: TGCAGCGTTGAAATACGAACTAGCGGGAGGGCTGGCAATGAGCAGTTCTTC; CDR3 protein: CSVEIRTSGRAGNEQFF
V gene: TRBV28; clone size: NA; D gene: NA; J gene: TRBJ1-2; CDR3 DNA: TGTGCCAGCGGCCCCTATGGCTACACCTTC; CDR3 protein: CASGPYGYTF
V gene: TRBV28; clone size: NA; D gene: NA; J gene: TRBJ1-2; CDR3 DNA: TGTGCCAGCAGCTCCACAGGCGCTGGGTATGGCTACACCTTC; CDR3 protein: CASSSTGAGYGYTF
V gene: TRBV7-9; clone size: NA; D gene: TRBD2; J gene: TRBJ2-7; CDR3 DNA: TGTGCCAGCAGCTTAGGAGGACTAGCGGGAGTCTATTACGAGCAGTACTTC; CDR3 protein: CASSLGGLAGVYYEQYF
V gene: TRBV29-1; clone size: once; D gene: TRBD1; J gene: TRBJ1-6; CDR3 DNA: TGCAGCGTCGCGACAGGGGACGATTTGGGGTCACCCCTCCACTTT; CDR3 protein: CSVATGDDLGSPLHF
V gene: TRBV2; clone size: NA; D gene: TRBD2; J gene: TRBJ2-5; CDR3 DNA: TGTGCCAGCAGTGAAGCACCTTTTGGCGGGAGCGGTATCATTGAGACCCAGTACTTC; CDR3 protein: CASSEAPFGGSGIIETQYF
V gene: TRBV19; clone size: NA; D gene: NA; J gene: TRBJ1-1; CDR3 DNA: TGTGCCATAGGAGGAAAAACTGAAGCTTTCTTT; CDR3 protein: CAIGGKTEAFF
V gene: TRBV7-9; clone size: NA; D gene: TRBD2; J gene: TRBJ2-7; CDR3 DNA: TGTGCCAGCAGCTTAGGGGGCGGACTAGCGGGAGGCCGGGAGCAGTACTTC; CDR3 protein: CASSLGGGLAGGREQYF
V gene: TRBV10-2; clone size: NA; D gene: NA; J gene: TRBJ2-1; CDR3 DNA: TGCGCCATCAGGGGAAATAGCGGTAGCTCCTACAATGAGCAGTTCTTC; CDR3 protein: CAIRGNSGSSYNEQFF
V gene: TRBV29-1; clone size: NA; D gene: NA; J gene: TRBJ1-5; CDR3 DNA: TGCAGCGTCCTGGACACTAATCAGCCCCAGCATTTT; CDR3 protein: CSVLDTNQPQHF
V gene: TRBV6-5; clone size: NA; D gene: NA; J gene: TRBJ1-6; CDR3 DNA: TGTGCCAGCAGTTATAGAGGAGTTTCCTATAATTCACCCCTCCACTTT; CDR3 protein: CASSYRGVSYNSPLHF
V gene: TRBV4-1; clone size: NA; D gene: TRBD2; J gene: TRBJ2-1; CDR3 DNA: TGCGCCAGCAGCCAGGTTACTAGCGGGAGGAACAATGAGCAGTTCTTC; CDR3 protein: CASSQVTSGRNNEQFF
V gene: TRBV9; clone size: few; D gene: TRBD2; J gene: TRBJ2-5; CDR3 DNA: TGTGCCAGCAGCCCTTCGGGACTAGCGGGAGCTGAGACCCAGTACTTC; CDR3 protein: CASSPSGLAGAETQYF
V gene: TRBV6-1; clone size: few; D gene: TRBD2; J gene: TRBJ2-3; CDR3 DNA: TGTGCCAGCAGTGAAGCGCTGGGCGGTAGCGGGAGTCATACGCAGTATTTT; CDR3 protein: CASSEALGGSGSHTQYF
V gene: TRBV5-1; clone size: NA; D gene: NA; J gene: TRBJ1-4; CDR3 DNA: TGCGCCAGCAGTGCCGGGGGTGAAAAACTGTTTTTT; CDR3 protein: CASSAGGEKLFF
V gene: TRBV5-6; clone size: NA; D gene: NA; J gene: TRBJ2-3; CDR3 DNA: TGTGCCAGCAGCCTCGGAGGGCTATTAGCAGATACGCAGTATTTT; CDR3 protein: CASSLGGLLADTQYF
V gene: TRBV27; clone size: NA; D gene: TRBD2; J gene: TRBJ2-1; CDR3 DNA: TGTGCCAGCAGACGTATCGGGACTAGCGGGAGTGATGAGCAGTTCTTC; CDR3 protein: CASRRIGTSGSDEQFF
V gene: TRBV25-1; clone size: NA; D gene: NA; J gene: TRBJ1-3; CDR3 DNA: TGTGCCAGCAGTCTAATTACAGGGAGCGGAAACACCATATATTTT; CDR3 protein: CASSLITGSGNTIYF
V gene: TRBV28; clone size: NA; D gene: NA; J gene: TRBJ1-2; CDR3 DNA: TGTGCCAGCAGCGAAGGGGTTACTTACTCTGGCTACACCTTC; CDR3 protein: CASSEGVTYSGYTF
V gene: TRBV15; clone size: NA; D gene: TRBD2; J gene: TRBJ2-7; CDR3 DNA: TGTGCCACCAGCAGACTTCCTAGCGGGGCGTCCTACGAGCAGTACTTC; CDR3 protein: CATSRLPSGASYEQYF
V gene: TRBV13; clone size: NA; D gene: TRBD1; J gene: TRBJ1-1; CDR3 DNA: TGTGCCAGCAGCCCAGGGACAGGGCTAAAGAACACTGAAGCTTTCTTT; CDR3 protein: CASSPGTGLKNTEAFF
V gene: TRBV7-2; clone size: NA; D gene: NA; J gene: TRBJ2-1; CDR3 DNA: TGTGCCAGCAGCTTAGGAGGGGGACCGAGTTACAATGAGCAGTTCTTC; CDR3 protein: CASSLGGGPSYNEQFF
V gene: TRBV7-9; clone size: NA; D gene: NA; J gene: TRBJ2-1; CDR3 DNA: TGTGCCAGCAGCCCTGTGGCCTCCTCCTACAATGAGCAGTTCTTC; CDR3 protein: CASSPVASSYNEQFF
V gene: TRBV7-3; clone size: NA; D gene: TRBD2; J gene: TRBJ2-3; CDR3 DNA: TGTGCCAGCAGCTCACAAGCGGGAGGCCTAGGAGATACGCAGTATTTT; CDR3 protein: CASSSQAGGLGDTQYF
V gene: TRBV6-5; clone size: NA; D gene: NA; J gene: TRBJ1-1; CDR3 DNA: TGTGCCAGCAGTTATTATAGGGGTGCTGAAGCTTTCTTT; CDR3 protein: CASSYYRGAEAFF
V gene: TRBV5-4; clone size: NA; D gene: NA; J gene: TRBJ2-2; CDR3 DNA: TGTGCCAGCAGCCCTAAGTCCACCGGGGAGCTGTTTTTT; CDR3 protein: CASSPKSTGELFF
V gene: TRBV7-9; clone size: NA; D gene: TRBD1; J gene: TRBJ2-7; CDR3 DNA: TGTGCCAGCAGCTTCTCCAATCTTCCGGGACAGACATACGAGCAGTACTTC; CDR3 protein: CASSFSNLPGQTYEQYF
V gene: TRBV6-5; clone size: NA; D gene: NA; J gene: TRBJ2-7; CDR3 DNA: TGTGCCAGCAGTCGAACCGGGACTCAGGACGAGCAGTACTTC; CDR3 protein: CASSRTGTQDEQYF
V gene: TRBV5-5; clone size: once; D gene: TRBD1; J gene: TRBJ2-7; CDR3 DNA: TGTGCCAGCAGCTTGGCCTCGACAGGGGTCTACGAGCAGTACTTC; CDR3 protein: CASSLASTGVYEQYF
V gene: TRBV5-5; clone size: NA; D gene: TRBD1; J gene: TRBJ1-4; CDR3 DNA: TGTGCCAGCAGCTATAACAGGGGTAAACTGTTTTTT; CDR3 protein: CASSYNRGKLFF
V gene: TRBV24-1; clone size: NA; D gene: NA; J gene: TRBJ1-2; CDR3 DNA: TGTGCCACCAGTGATGCCACGGGCTATGGCTACACCTTC; CDR3 protein: CATSDATGYGYTF
V gene: TRBV9; clone size: NA; D gene: NA; J gene: TRBJ2-1; CDR3 DNA: TGTGCCAGCAGCGTAGTGGCAGGGGTTTCCGATGAGCAGTTCTTC; CDR3 protein: CASSVVAGVSDEQFF
V gene: TRBV18; clone size: NA; D gene: TRBD1; J gene: TRBJ1-1; CDR3 DNA: TGTGCCAGCTCAATAGACAGGGGCCGCGTCGAGAACACTGAAGCTTTCTTT; CDR3 protein: CASSIDRGRVENTEAFF
V gene: TRBV12-3/TRBV12-4; clone size: NA; D gene: NA; J gene: TRBJ1-1; CDR3 DNA: TGTGCCAGCAGTTTTAGGGACTCCAGGGAAGCTTTCTTT; CDR3 protein: CASSFRDSREAFF
V gene: TRBV14; clone size: NA; D gene: TRBD1; J gene: TRBJ2-7; CDR3 DNA: TGTGCCAGCAGCCCCCAAGGAGAGACAGGGCGCCACGAGCAGTACTTC; CDR3 protein: CASSPQGETGRHEQYF
V gene: TRBV7-9; clone size: few; D gene: TRBD2; J gene: TRBJ2-2; CDR3 DNA: TGTGCCAGCAGCTCTAGCGGGACGGACACCGGGGAGCTGTTTTTT; CDR3 protein: CASSSSGTDTGELFF
V gene: TRBV4-1; clone size: NA; D gene: TRBD1; J gene: TRBJ1-5; CDR3 DNA: TGCGCCAGCAGCCAAGTGGGACAGGGGACCCATCAGCCCCAGCATTTT; CDR3 protein: CASSQVGQGTHQPQHF
V gene: TRBV28; clone size: once; D gene: NA; J gene: TRBJ2-5; CDR3 DNA: TGTGCCAGCAGTCTAGGGGGAGCCCCACAGCGAGAGACCCAGTACTTC; CDR3 protein: CASSLGGAPQRETQYF
V gene: TRBV10-3; clone size: NA; D gene: TRBD2; J gene: TRBJ2-5; CDR3 DNA: TGTGCCACCAGAGGGACTAGCGGGAGACGGGGCCAAGAGACCCAGTACTTC; CDR3 protein: CATRGTSGRRGQETQYF
V gene: TRBV29-1; clone size: NA; D gene: NA; J gene: TRBJ1-5; CDR3 DNA: TGCAGCGACCGGACGCGCGGGCGGCTGAAAAATCAGCCCCAGCATTTT; CDR3 protein: CSDRTRGRLKNQPQHF
V gene: TRBV27; clone size: NA; D gene: TRBD1; J gene: TRBJ2-5; CDR3 DNA: TGTGCCAGTAGACCAGGGGGACAAGAGACCCAGTACTTC; CDR3 protein: CASRPGGQETQYF